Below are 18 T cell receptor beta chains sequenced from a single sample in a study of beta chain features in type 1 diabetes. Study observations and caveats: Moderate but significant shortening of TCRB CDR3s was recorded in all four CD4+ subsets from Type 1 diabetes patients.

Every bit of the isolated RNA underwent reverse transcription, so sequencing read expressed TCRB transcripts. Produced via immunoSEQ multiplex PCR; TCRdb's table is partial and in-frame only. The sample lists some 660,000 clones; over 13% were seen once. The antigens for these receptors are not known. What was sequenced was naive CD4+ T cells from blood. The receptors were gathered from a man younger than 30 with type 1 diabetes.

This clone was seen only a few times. In nucleotides, the CDR3 is TGCAGCGCTGGCAGGGGACTAGCGACCCCTCAGTACTTC. It codes for CSAGRGLATPQYF. The V call is TRBV29-1, the J call TRBJ2-7; TRBD2 agrees at 10 bases. In germline, CDR1 is SQVTM, CDR2 ANQGSEA. Trimming cost V 7 bases and J 10 bases; bases outside gene matches: 13. The CDR3 is 13 residues long.

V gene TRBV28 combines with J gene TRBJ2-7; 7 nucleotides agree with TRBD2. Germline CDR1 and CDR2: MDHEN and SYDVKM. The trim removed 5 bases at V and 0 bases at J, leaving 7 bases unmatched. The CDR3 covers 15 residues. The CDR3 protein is CASSGGGDLSYEQYF. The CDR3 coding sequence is TGTGCCAGCAGTGGGGGAGGGGATCTCTCCTACGAGCAGTACTTC.

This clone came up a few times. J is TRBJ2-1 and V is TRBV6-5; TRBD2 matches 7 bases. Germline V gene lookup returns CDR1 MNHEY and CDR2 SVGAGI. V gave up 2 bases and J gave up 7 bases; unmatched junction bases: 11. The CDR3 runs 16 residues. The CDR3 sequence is CASSYSGLAVDNEQFF. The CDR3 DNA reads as TGTGCCAGCAGTTACAGCGGTCTAGCGGTCGATAATGAGCAGTTCTTC.

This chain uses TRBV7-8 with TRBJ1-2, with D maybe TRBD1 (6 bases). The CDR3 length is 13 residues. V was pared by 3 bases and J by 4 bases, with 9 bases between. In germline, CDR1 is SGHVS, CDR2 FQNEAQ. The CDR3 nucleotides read TGTGCCAGCAGCTTTGGACAGCTCTATGGCTACACCTTC. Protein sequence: CASSFGQLYGYTF.

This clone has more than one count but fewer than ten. The CDR3 sequence: CASSYSGQGSDWYF. The CDR3 DNA is TGTGCCAGCAGTTACTCGGGACAGGGGAGTGATTGGTACTTC. V is TRBV6-5 and J is TRBJ2-7, with 10 nucleotides matching TRBD1. The germline gives CDR1 MNHEY, CDR2 SVGAGI. Losses at the gene ends were 0 bases for V and 12 bases for J; bases not matched to a gene: 8. The CDR3 is 14 residues long.

CDR3 coding DNA: TGTGCCAGCAGGGGAAGGAGCAATCAGCCCCAGCATTTT. Translation gives CASRGRSNQPQHF. The chain carries TRBV25-1 and TRBJ1-5; no definite D call. The CDR3 has 13 amino acids. Trimming removed 6 bases at V and 1 base at J, with 7 bases between. Germline V CDR1 and CDR2: MGHDK, SYGVNS.

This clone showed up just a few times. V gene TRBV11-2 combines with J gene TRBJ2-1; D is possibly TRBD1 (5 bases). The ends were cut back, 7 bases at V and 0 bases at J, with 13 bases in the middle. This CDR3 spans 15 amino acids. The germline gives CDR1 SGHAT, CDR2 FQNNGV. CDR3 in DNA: TGTGCCAGCACCCAGGGCAGTGGCTCCTACAATGAGCAGTTCTTC. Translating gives CASTQGSGSYNEQFF. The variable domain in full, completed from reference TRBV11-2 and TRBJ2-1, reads EAGVAQSPRYKIIEKRQSVAFWCNPISGHATLYWYQQILGQGPKLLIQFQNNGVVDDSQLPKDRFSAERLKGVDSTLKIQPAKLEDSAVYLCASTQGSGSYNEQFFGPGTRLTVL.

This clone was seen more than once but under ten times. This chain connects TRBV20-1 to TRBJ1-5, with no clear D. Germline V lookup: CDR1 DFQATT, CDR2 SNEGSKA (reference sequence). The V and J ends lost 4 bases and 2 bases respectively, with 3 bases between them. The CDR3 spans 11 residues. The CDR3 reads CSAMRNQPQHF. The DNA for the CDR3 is TGCAGTGCTATGCGCAATCAGCCCCAGCATTTT.

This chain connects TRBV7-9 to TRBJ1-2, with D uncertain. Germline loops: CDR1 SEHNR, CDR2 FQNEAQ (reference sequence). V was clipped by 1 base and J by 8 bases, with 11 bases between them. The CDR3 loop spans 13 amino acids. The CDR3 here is CASSLVEFWGYTF. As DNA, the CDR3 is TGTGCCAGCAGCTTAGTGGAGTTCTGGGGCTACACCTTC.

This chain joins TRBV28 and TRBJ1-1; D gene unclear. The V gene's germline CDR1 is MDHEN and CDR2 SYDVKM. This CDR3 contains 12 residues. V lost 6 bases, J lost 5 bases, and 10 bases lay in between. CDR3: CASSVVETEAFF. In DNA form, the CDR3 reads TGTGCCAGCAGCGTCGTGGAGACTGAAGCTTTCTTT.

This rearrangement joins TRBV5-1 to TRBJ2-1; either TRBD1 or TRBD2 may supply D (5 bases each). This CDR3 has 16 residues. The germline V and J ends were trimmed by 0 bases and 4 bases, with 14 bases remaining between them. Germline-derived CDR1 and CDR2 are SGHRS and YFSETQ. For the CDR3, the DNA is TGCGCCAGCAGCTTGGCCGGTAGGGGAGAGTACAATGAGCAGTTCTTC. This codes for CASSLAGRGEYNEQFF.

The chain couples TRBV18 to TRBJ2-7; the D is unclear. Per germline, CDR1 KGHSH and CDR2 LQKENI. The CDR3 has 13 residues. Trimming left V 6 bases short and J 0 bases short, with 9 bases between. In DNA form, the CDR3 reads TGTGCCAGCTCCCCGGCGAACTCCTACGAGCAGTACTTC. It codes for CASSPANSYEQYF.

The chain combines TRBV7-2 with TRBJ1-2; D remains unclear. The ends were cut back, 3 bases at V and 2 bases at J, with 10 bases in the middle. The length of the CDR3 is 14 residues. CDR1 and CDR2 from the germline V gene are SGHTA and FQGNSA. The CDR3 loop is CASSFRGGNYGYTF. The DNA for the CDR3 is TGTGCCAGCAGCTTTCGAGGAGGGAACTATGGCTACACCTTC.

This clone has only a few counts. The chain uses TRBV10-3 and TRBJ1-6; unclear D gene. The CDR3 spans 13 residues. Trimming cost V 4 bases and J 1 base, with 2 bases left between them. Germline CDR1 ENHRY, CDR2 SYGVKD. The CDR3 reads CAISGSYNSPLHF. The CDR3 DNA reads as TGTGCCATCAGTGGGTCCTATAATTCACCCCTCCACTTT.

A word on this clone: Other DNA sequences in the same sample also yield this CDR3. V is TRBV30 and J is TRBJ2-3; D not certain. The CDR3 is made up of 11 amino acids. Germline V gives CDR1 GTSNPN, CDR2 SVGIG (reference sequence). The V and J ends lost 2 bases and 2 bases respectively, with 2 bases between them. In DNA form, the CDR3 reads TGTGCCTGGAGTTCCACAGATACGCAGTATTTT. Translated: CAWSSTDTQYF.

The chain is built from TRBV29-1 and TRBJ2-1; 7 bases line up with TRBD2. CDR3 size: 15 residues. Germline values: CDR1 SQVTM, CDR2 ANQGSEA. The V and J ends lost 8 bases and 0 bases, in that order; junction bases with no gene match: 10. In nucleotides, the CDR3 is TGCAGCCTGGTGGGGGGGTTGAGCTCCTACAATGAGCAGTTCTTC. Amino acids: CSLVGGLSSYNEQFF.

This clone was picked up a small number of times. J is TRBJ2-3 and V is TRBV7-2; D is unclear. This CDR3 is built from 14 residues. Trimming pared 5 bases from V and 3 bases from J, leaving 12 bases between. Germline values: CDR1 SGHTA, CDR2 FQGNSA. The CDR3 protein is CASSMTLTTDTQYF. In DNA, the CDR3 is TGTGCCAGCAGCATGACTCTTACTACAGATACGCAGTATTTT.

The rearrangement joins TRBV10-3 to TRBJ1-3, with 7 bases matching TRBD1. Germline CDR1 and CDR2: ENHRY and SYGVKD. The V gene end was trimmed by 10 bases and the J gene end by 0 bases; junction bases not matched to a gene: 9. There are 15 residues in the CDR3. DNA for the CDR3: TGTGCCACCCGGGGACAGCTGATCTCTGGAAACACCATATATTTT. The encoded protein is CATRGQLISGNTIYF.